Listed below are T cell receptor beta chains from one sample, sequenced in a study of lymphopenia after photon versus proton radiotherapy. TCRdb keeps only in-frame clones here, not all; method: immunoSEQ multiplex PCR. The sample has approximately 22,000 clones, 85% seen once. This specimen consisted of peripheral blood, obtained from a patient treated with photon-based radiotherapy. These receptors were obtained from a man in his fifties or sixties with pancreatic cancer. Each CDR3 is given without its conserved first and last residue. Each record gives: J gene, V gene, CDR3 length, CDR3 protein.

>TRBJ1-2|TRBV7-9|13
ASSQHRKGRGGYT
>TRBJ1-5|TRBV19|13
ASSPQQSARQPQH
>TRBJ1-2|TRBV7-2|12
ASSLTGGPLGYT
>TRBJ2-3|TRBV7-9|11
ASSLGRTDTQY
>TRBJ2-1|TRBV5-5|10
ASSLQGDEQF
>TRBJ2-3|TRBV7-2|12
ASSLVGGPDTQY
>TRBJ2-7|TRBV29-1|11
SVRVSETYEQY
>TRBJ1-4|TRBV6-6|13
ASSYSQGWVEKLF
>TRBJ2-1|TRBV5-8|13
ASSEDGSSYNEQF
>TRBJ1-1|TRBV7-8|12
ASSLGLLSTEAF
>TRBJ1-6|TRBV6-5|13
ASRPITVHNSPLH
>TRBJ2-3|TRBV19|14
ASRYPGQGASDTQY
>TRBJ1-4|TRBV27|14
ASSFSWGTANEKLF
>TRBJ2-3|TRBV9|11
ASSAGGTDTQY
>TRBJ2-5|TRBV7-2|11
ASSSQGGETQY
>TRBJ1-4|TRBV6-5|14
ASSYSAQPTNEKLF
>TRBJ1-1|TRBV10-2|10
ASSDGGLAAF
>TRBJ2-3|TRBV7-8|14
ASSLQGAAGTDTQY
>TRBJ1-1|TRBV7-7|15
ASSLPVRPTQNTEAF
>TRBJ2-4|TRBV19|13
ASSTPGGARNIQY
>TRBJ1-2|TRBV5-4|11
ASSLNTNYGYT
>TRBJ2-3|TRBV5-8|11
ASSLAKGDTQY
>TRBJ2-3|TRBV10-2|13
ASSGGRRSTDTQY
>TRBJ2-5|TRBV21-1|13
ASSKGGGVRETQY
>TRBJ2-2|TRBV18|13
ASPRTSSNTGELF
>TRBJ1-3|TRBV10-3|16
AIPRWGPRGSRGNTIY
>TRBJ2-1|TRBV7-3|12
ASSLASAVNEQF
>TRBJ1-6|TRBV5-6|14
ASSYGRGSYNSPLH
>TRBJ2-2|TRBV6-1|13
ASSATGGLTGELF
>TRBJ2-7|TRBV5-1|12
ASSTTGGSYEQY
>TRBJ2-7|TRBV18|12
ASSPGTGTYEQY
>TRBJ1-2|TRBV5-6|12
ASSPVDRRYGYT
>TRBJ2-5|TRBV7-9|13
ASSLRQGAGETQY
>TRBJ2-5|TRBV15|13
ATSRERGGLETQY
>TRBJ2-3|TRBV9|13
ASSAQGSPEDTQY